The 29 T cell receptor beta chains presented below share a single source sample, sequenced in a study of T cell responses to AZD1222 COVID-19 vaccine. Measured with immunoSEQ multiplex PCR; TCRdb has only the in-frame clones, and not every one. The sample gives about 120,000 clones, approximately 85% of which show up once; roughly 9.1% is in the top ten. The specimen was peripheral blood, collected on day 0 of AZD1222 vaccination. The receptor source for this set is an adult in good health.

The chain joins TRBV5-4 to TRBJ1-3; 7 nucleotides agree with TRBD1. The CDR3 has 13 residues. Per the germline V gene, CDR1 is SGHNT and CDR2 is YYREEE (reference sequence). V was pared by 3 bases and J by 5 bases, with 2 bases of the junction left unmatched. CDR3 in amino acids: CASSSDRRNTIYF. The CDR3 coding sequence is TGTGCCAGCAGCTCGGACAGGCGAAACACCATATATTTT.

The sample holds one count of this clone. The rearrangement joins TRBV5-6 to TRBJ2-7, with 12 bases identical to TRBD2. Germline V gene lookup returns CDR1 SGHDT and CDR2 YYEEEE. The V segment lost 0 bases and the J segment 5 bases; nucleotides outside the gene matches: 9. The CDR3 covers 17 residues. This CDR3 is CASSLEWLAGGPNEQYF. Written as DNA, the CDR3 is TGTGCCAGCAGCTTGGAATGGCTAGCGGGAGGGCCGAACGAGCAGTACTTC.

This clone has a single count. The chain couples TRBV29-1 to TRBJ2-7, with 11 positions matching TRBD2. Trimming at V came to 3 bases and at J to 3 bases, leaving 4 bases not matched to a gene. CDR1 and CDR2 (germline): SQVTM, ANQGSEA. The CDR3 length is 14 residues. CDR3 region: CSVDRLAGRYEQYF. CDR3 DNA: TGCAGCGTTGACCGACTAGCGGGGCGCTACGAGCAGTACTTC.

The chain joins TRBV18 to TRBJ1-3, with D tentatively TRBD1 (5 bases). Germline CDR1 and CDR2: KGHSH and LQKENI. There are 14 residues in the CDR3. Trimming removed 6 bases from V and 0 bases from J, with 9 bases in between. CDR3 nucleotides: TGTGCCAGCTCCCAACAGGTCTCTGGAAACACCATATATTTT. It is translated as CASSQQVSGNTIYF. The complete variable domain, with remaining parts taken from reference TRBV18 and TRBJ1-3, reads NAGVMQNPRHLVRRRGQEARLRCSPMKGHSHVYWYRQLPEEGLKFMVYLQKENIIDESGMPKERFSAEFPKEGPSILRIQQVVRGDSAAYFCASSQQVSGNTIYFGEGSWLTVV.

V usage is TRBV19 and J usage is TRBJ1-2; D not resolved. Germline V gene sequence: CDR1 LNHDA, CDR2 SQIVND (reference sequence). The V gene lost 1 base and the J gene lost 4 bases, with 10 bases spanning the gap. This CDR3 contains 14 residues. CDR3: CASSIGPGRYGYTF. Written as DNA, the CDR3 is TGTGCCAGTAGTATAGGACCGGGCCGCTATGGCTACACCTTC. Combining the CDR3 with reference TRBV19 and TRBJ1-2 gives the whole variable domain DGGITQSPKYLFRKEGQNVTLSCEQNLNHDAMYWYRQDPGQGLRLIYYSQIVNDFQKGDIAEGYSVSREKKESFPLTVTSAQKNPTAFYLCASSIGPGRYGYTFGSGTRLTVV.

The rearrangement joins TRBV12-3 or TRBV12-4 to TRBJ2-7; D is undetermined. The CDR3 extends over 12 amino acids. V was clipped by 8 bases and J by 0 bases, with 8 bases between them. CDR3 sequence reads: CASSQTSYEQYF. In DNA, the CDR3 is TGTGCCAGCTCCCAGACCTCCTACGAGCAGTACTTC.

V and J are TRBV29-1 and TRBJ1-4; unclear D gene. This CDR3 is 11 amino acids long. V was trimmed by 4 bases and J by 8 bases, leaving 8 bases between them. The V gene's germline CDR1 is SQVTM and CDR2 ANQGSEA. CDR3 amino acids: CSVVKGEKLFF. Written as DNA, the CDR3 is TGCAGCGTTGTAAAGGGAGAAAAACTGTTTTTT.

CDR3 coding DNA: TGTGCCAGCAGTGAATTCTCTAGATCAAGTCAGGATACGCAGTATTTT. It encodes CASSEFSRSSQDTQYF. The V gene is TRBV6-1, the J gene TRBJ2-3; no definite D call. Trimming removed 2 bases from V and 6 bases from J, with 18 bases in between. Germline CDR1 MNHNS, CDR2 SASEGT. The CDR3 is 16 amino acids.

This clone was picked up a small number of times. V usage is TRBV14 and J usage is TRBJ2-7, with TRBD2 matching 9 bases. CDR3 length equals 15 residues. Germline loops: CDR1 SGHDN, CDR2 FVKESK. V was pared by 3 bases and J by 7 bases, with 10 bases of the junction left unmatched. The CDR3 is CASSQSIAGAGEQYF. In nucleotides, the CDR3 is TGTGCCAGCAGCCAGTCGATAGCGGGGGCGGGTGAGCAGTACTTC.

The CDR3 loop reads CAWSGQDNSPLHF. The CDR3 DNA sequence: TGTGCCTGGAGTGGGCAGGATAATTCACCCCTCCACTTT. The rearrangement uses TRBV30 and TRBJ1-6; D remains ambiguous. The CDR3 is 13 residues long. Trimming removed 1 base at V and 5 bases at J, with 6 bases between. Germline CDR1 and CDR2: GTSNPN and SVGIG (reference sequence).

This clone was seen more than once but under ten times. The V call is TRBV24-1, the J call TRBJ2-7; D ambiguous. From germline, CDR1 is KGHDR and CDR2 SFDVKD. The CDR3 is 14 amino acids. Trimming shortened V by 7 bases and J by 1 base, and 13 bases separated the two germline ends. Written as DNA, the CDR3 is TGTGCCACCAGCACTCATGACGTATCCTACGAGCAGTACTTC. It codes for CATSTHDVSYEQYF.

The chain uses TRBV7-9 and TRBJ2-7; a possible D gene is TRBD1 (5 bases). CDR3 length: 17 residues. V lost 1 base, J lost 1 base, and 17 bases lay in between. The germline V gene has CDR1 SEHNR and CDR2 FQNEAQ (reference sequence). The CDR3 is CASSLGSPLGQSYEQYF. The CDR3 coding sequence is TGTGCCAGCAGCTTAGGTTCCCCCTTGGGGCAGTCCTACGAGCAGTACTTC.

J is TRBJ1-3 and V is TRBV9; D is uncertain. V gave up 0 bases and J gave up 3 bases, with 13 bases separating them. Germline lookup yields CDR1 SGDLS and CDR2 YYNGEE. This CDR3 comprises 16 residues. CDR3 nucleotides: TGTGCCAGCAGCGTAGCTTCGGGGTTCGGTGGAAACACCATATATTTT. This codes for CASSVASGFGGNTIYF.

DNA for the CDR3: TGTGCCAGCAGTTTTTCGGGGGGCTATGGCTACACCTTC. Amino acid sequence: CASSFSGGYGYTF. V usage is TRBV6-5 and J usage is TRBJ1-2, with D perhaps matching TRBD1 (5 bases). V lost 4 bases and J 4 bases, leaving 10 bases between the germline ends. Germline V gene data show CDR1 as MNHEY and CDR2 as SVGAGI. The CDR3 has 13 residues.

This chain links TRBV9 with TRBJ1-6; D gene uncertain. Trimming stripped 3 bases from V and 0 bases from J, with 16 bases between. The CDR3 runs to 18 residues. Germline CDR1 is SGDLS and CDR2 is YYNGEE. CDR3 sequence (DNA): TGTGCCAGCAGCGCCATGAGCGCCCCCAGCTCCTATAATTCACCCCTCCACTTT. This codes for CASSAMSAPSSYNSPLHF.

The chain uses TRBV9 and TRBJ1-1, with D tentatively TRBD1 (5 bases). Germline CDR1 SGDLS, CDR2 YYNGEE. The V gene lost 5 bases and the J gene lost 0 bases, with 17 bases spanning the gap. This CDR3 spans 16 amino acids. Written as DNA, the CDR3 is TGTGCCAGCAGTTTTGGGACGGACCTCTTGAACACTGAAGCTTTCTTT. This gives the protein CASSFGTDLLNTEAFF.

This chain links TRBV3-1 (or the pseudogene TRBV3-2) with TRBJ1-5; unclear D gene. Deletions cut 1 base from V and 7 bases from J, with 5 bases between. CDR3 length equals 12 residues. Germline values: CDR1 LGHDT, CDR2 YNNKEL (reference sequence). The CDR3 DNA reads TGTGCCAGCAGCCAAGGTCCCCAGCCCCAGCATTTT. Its translation: CASSQGPQPQHF.

This clone was observed a handful of times. The V gene is TRBV13, the J gene TRBJ2-2; no definite D call. The CDR3 is 15 amino acids. The germline V and J ends were trimmed by 2 bases and 4 bases, with 11 bases remaining between them. Germline-derived CDR1 and CDR2 are PRHDT and FYEKMQ (reference sequence). The CDR3 protein is CASSLFPSGTGELFF. In DNA, the CDR3 is TGTGCCAGCAGCTTATTTCCGTCCGGCACCGGGGAGCTGTTTTTT.

This clone has a single count. This chain connects TRBV15 to TRBJ1-2; D might be TRBD1 (6 bases). V lost 0 bases to trimming and J lost 12 bases, with 20 bases between them. Per the germline V gene, CDR1 is LNHNV and CDR2 is YYDKDF (reference sequence). This CDR3 contains 15 residues. CDR3 in amino acids: CATSRDGDRNSRDTF. The CDR3 DNA follows: TGTGCCACCAGCAGAGATGGTGACAGGAACTCAAGAGACACCTTC. Using reference TRBV15 and TRBJ1-2 for the parts outside the CDR3, the full variable domain is DAMVIQNPRYQVTQFGKPVTLSCSQTLNHNVMYWYQQKSSQAPKLLFHYYDKDFNNEADTPDNFQSRRPNTSFCFLDIRSPGLGDTAMYLCATSRDGDRNSRDTFGSGTRLTVV.

The chain is built from TRBV6-5 and TRBJ1-6, with 8 bases matching TRBD1. With V trimmed by 7 bases and J by 7 bases, 6 bases remained unmatched. This CDR3 spans 14 amino acids. CDR1 is MNHEY and CDR2 is SVGAGI in the germline V gene. The CDR3 here is CASNHGTGNSPLHF. CDR3 coding DNA: TGTGCCAGCAATCATGGGACAGGAAATTCACCCCTCCACTTT.

The V gene is TRBV6-2 or TRBV6-3, the J gene TRBJ2-7, with D unresolved. Germline V CDR1 and CDR2: MNHEY, SVGEGT. Trimming removed 2 bases at V and 3 bases at J, with 8 bases between. The CDR3 is 13 amino acids. DNA of the CDR3: TGTGCCAGCAGTTACGGAAAGCTCTACGAGCAGTACTTC. Its translation: CASSYGKLYEQYF.

This chain links TRBV5-1 with TRBJ2-7, with D possibly being TRBD1 (6 bases). This CDR3 is built from 13 residues. Germline CDR1 reads SGHRS; CDR2 reads YFSETQ. V lost 5 bases and J 2 bases, leaving 11 bases between the germline ends. The CDR3 here is CASSRDIAYEQYF. The CDR3 region has the DNA TGCGCCAGCAGTAGGGACATCGCCTACGAGCAGTACTTC.

On this clone itself: Other DNA variants within this sample encode the same CDR3. This chain's CDR3 is CASNPTGSNQPQHF. The CDR3 DNA reads TGTGCCAGCAATCCGACAGGGAGCAATCAGCCCCAGCATTTT. The chain employs TRBV6-5 and TRBJ1-5, with 7 bases lining up with TRBD1. Unmatched junction bases numbered 4, after V lost 7 bases and J lost 1 base. The CDR3 runs to 14 residues. CDR1 and CDR2 from the germline V gene are MNHEY and SVGAGI.

The chain couples TRBV9 to TRBJ1-2; D possibly corresponds to TRBD1 (6 bases). The CDR3 is 14 amino acids. Trimming left V 4 bases short and J 3 bases short, with 13 bases between. The V gene's germline CDR1 is SGDLS and CDR2 YYNGEE. The CDR3 DNA follows: TGTGCCAGCAGCCACCGGAGGGGGGACTATGGCTACACCTTC. Its protein product is CASSHRRGDYGYTF.

The chain joins TRBV4-2 to TRBJ1-2; possibly TRBD1 for D (5 bases). The germline CDR1 and CDR2 sequences are LGHNA and YNFKEQ. The CDR3 runs 12 residues. The ends were cut back, 1 base at V and 5 bases at J, with 5 bases in the middle. CDR3 nucleotides: TGTGCCAGCAGCCAAGGACAGTATGGCTACACCTTC. This encodes CASSQGQYGYTF.

This chain uses TRBV6-5 with TRBJ2-7, with TRBD2 identical over 10 bases. The CDR3 loop spans 14 amino acids. Germline-derived CDR1 and CDR2 are MNHEY and SVGAGI. V lost 7 bases to trimming and J lost 4 bases; unmatched junction nucleotides: 7. The CDR3 reads CASTDSGGLYEQYF. The DNA for the CDR3 is TGTGCCAGCACCGATAGCGGGGGGCTATACGAGCAGTACTTC.

J is TRBJ2-1 and V is TRBV5-8; tentatively, D is TRBD2 (6 bases). The V end lost 1 base, the J end lost 7 bases, and 12 bases lay between the germline ends. This CDR3 has 14 amino acids. Germline values: CDR1 SGHTS, CDR2 YDEGEE. CDR3 sequence: CASSLRSGGNEQFF. The CDR3 region has the DNA TGTGCCAGCAGCTTGAGATCCGGGGGAAATGAGCAGTTCTTC.

The V gene is TRBV6-5, the J gene TRBJ1-4, with a weak D call TRBD1 (6 bases). This CDR3 spans 15 amino acids. Looked up from germline, CDR1 is MNHEY and CDR2 is SVGAGI. Trimming cost V 0 bases and J 6 bases, with 11 bases left between them. CDR3 residues: CASSYSPDSYEKLFF. In DNA, the CDR3 is TGTGCCAGCAGTTACTCGCCGGACAGTTATGAAAAACTGTTTTTT.

The genes are TRBV4-2 and TRBJ1-5; D might be TRBD1 (5 bases). V was clipped by 5 bases and J by 3 bases, with 14 bases between them. CDR3 length equals 15 residues. In germline, CDR1 is LGHNA, CDR2 YNFKEQ. The CDR3 loop is CASSYQGELNQPQHF. The CDR3 DNA sequence: TGTGCCAGCAGCTACCAGGGTGAACTCAATCAGCCCCAGCATTTT.